What follows describes a single T cell receptor (beta chain). No antigen is known for it. The length of the CDR3 is 15 residues. The germline V gene has CDR1 MNHEY and CDR2 SVGAGI. The V end lost 2 bases, the J end lost 5 bases, and 15 bases lay between the germline ends. Repertoires were generated with immunoSEQ multiplex PCR, while TCRdb's copy carries only in-frame clones and drops some. The profile shows more than 10,000 clones, 80% to 95% of them singletons. This sample was taken from a study of T cell clonotyping in hematopoietic cell transplantation. Study-level findings and limits: After transplant, recipient diversity fell while pathologically expanded clonotypes grew through day 180. Few recipient clonotypes overlapped donors; over 97% were de novo at given depth. Without cell sorting, CD4 versus CD8 contributions remain unresolved.

This sequence originates from a man aged 25-45 years in good health. Some clones in this sample may be carry-over from other donors' samples. The gene calls are TRBV6-5 and TRBJ2-5; no reliable D call. Sequencing was performed on peripheral blood mononuclear cells. CDR3 DNA sequence: TGTGCCAGCAGTTACCGGATAGTCCCTTTGGAGACCCAGTACTTC. Its translation is CASSYRIVPLETQYF.